This is a list of T cell receptor beta chains from one sample in a study of cytomegalovirus exposure and HLA in healthy donors. Method: immunoSEQ multiplex PCR; TCRdb's copy keeps in-frame clones and lacks some. There are under 200,000 clones in the sample; around 77% occur only once, and over 2% lies in the top ten. Sequencing used PBMCs. Every receptor here comes from a man aged 55 to 70 in good health and CMV-seronegative. The conserved cysteine and the conserved F or W are not part of the CDR3 here.

V: TRBV7-3
J: TRBJ2-2
CDR3: ASSHWTGSTGELF

V: TRBV5-4
J: TRBJ2-3
CDR3: ASSFWTADTQY

V: TRBV30
J: TRBJ2-3
CDR3: AWSRAGPTDTQY

V: TRBV6-1
J: TRBJ1-6
CDR3: ASSEQIGGENSPLH

V: TRBV28
J: TRBJ2-5
CDR3: ASSLWYRPQETQY

V: TRBV19
J: TRBJ1-1
CDR3: ASSIGRGGRNTEAF

V: TRBV27
J: TRBJ2-7
CDR3: ASSYLGQVYEQY

V: TRBV11-2
J: TRBJ2-1
CDR3: ASSPTSGASGYNEQF

V: TRBV7-9
J: TRBJ1-1
CDR3: ASSDPVHRQGSTEAF

V: TRBV5-4
J: TRBJ1-2
CDR3: ASSYPEPGQVNPIGGYT

V: TRBV6-6
J: TRBJ2-7
CDR3: ASSDRGIYEQY

V: TRBV7-8
J: TRBJ1-2
CDR3: ASSPGVNYGYT

V: TRBV7-9
J: TRBJ1-3
CDR3: ASSRDRGSSGNTIY

V: TRBV6-5
J: TRBJ2-7
CDR3: ASSPNRAGEQY

V: TRBV7-2
J: TRBJ2-7
CDR3: ASSRDVSGLAGGAYEQY

V: TRBV6-1
J: TRBJ1-1
CDR3: ASRIGQYTEAF

V: TRBV5-1
J: TRBJ2-2
CDR3: ASSLRDRGFAGELF

V: TRBV18
J: TRBJ2-7
CDR3: ASSQPGQAGYEQY

V: TRBV2
J: TRBJ2-3
CDR3: ASATSGGGYTQY

V: TRBV29-1
J: TRBJ1-1
CDR3: SVEDYQWRTGDTEAF

V: TRBV6-1
J: TRBJ1-6
CDR3: ASSEATGTGFMALH

V: TRBV19
J: TRBJ1-2
CDR3: ASSIWRQDRYGYT

V: TRBV5-1
J: TRBJ1-1
CDR3: ASSLDPGQGGRGSEAF

V: TRBV28
J: TRBJ1-3
CDR3: ASSRGTGAGNTIY

V: TRBV6-6
J: TRBJ1-2
CDR3: ASSRQNYGYT

V: TRBV28
J: TRBJ2-2
CDR3: ASSLIRTPGELF

V: TRBV5-5
J: TRBJ2-2
CDR3: ASSLESGNAGELF